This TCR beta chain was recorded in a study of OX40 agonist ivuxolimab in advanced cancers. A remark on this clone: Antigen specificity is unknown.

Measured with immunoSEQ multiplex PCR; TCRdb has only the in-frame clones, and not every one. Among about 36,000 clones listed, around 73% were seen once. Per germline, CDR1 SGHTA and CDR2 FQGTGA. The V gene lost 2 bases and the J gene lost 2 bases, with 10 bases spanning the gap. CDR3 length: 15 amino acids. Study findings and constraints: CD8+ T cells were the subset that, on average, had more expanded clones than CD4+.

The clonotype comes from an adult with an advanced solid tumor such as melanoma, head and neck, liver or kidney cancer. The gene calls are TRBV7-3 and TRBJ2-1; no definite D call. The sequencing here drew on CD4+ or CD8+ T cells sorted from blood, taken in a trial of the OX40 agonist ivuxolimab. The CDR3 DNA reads TGTGCCAGCAGCTTATATAAGGGAACCTACAATGAGCAGTTCTTC. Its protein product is CASSLYKGTYNEQFF.